One sample yielded the 30 T cell receptor beta chains listed below, sequenced in a study of regulatory T cells in long-lasting Graves disease. To make TCR beta libraries, researchers used iRepertoire HTBI primers and Arm-PCR of CDR3 regions. One entry per CDR3 protein results from TCRdb running MiXCR on the multiplex PCR reads. The sample yields some 430,000 distinct CDR3 sequences, under 25% seen once. Noted time point: persistent/refractory GD, antithyroid drugs over 5 years with positive TRAb. With RNA extracted from PBMCs as input, the TCR library was made. Sequenced here: peripheral blood mononuclear cells (PBMCs), sampled when the disease was refractory, from a patient treated with antithyroid drugs. The receptor source for this set is a female donor with Graves disease.

This clonotype has at least ten counts. The chain uses TRBV12-3 or TRBV12-4 and TRBJ1-2; D may be TRBD1 (6 bases). Trimming stripped 5 bases from V and 5 bases from J, with 15 bases between. This CDR3 region has 14 residues. For the CDR3, the DNA is TGTGCCAGCAGTGACCGGGGGGCAGGGTATGGCTACACCTTC. This encodes CASSDRGAGYGYTF.

For this clonotype: A clone one base away is much larger, so this may be a read error. The chain links TRBV9 to TRBJ2-5, with TRBD2 matching 10 bases. V shed 4 bases, J shed 4 bases, and the junction held 7 bases outside the gene matches. CDR3 length equals 15 residues. In germline, CDR1 is SGDLS, CDR2 YYNGEE. The CDR3 loop reads CASSTGLAEGETQYF. DNA of the CDR3: TGTGCCAGCAGCACCGGACTAGCGGAGGGAGAGACCCAGTACTTC.

This clonotype has a handful of counts. The CDR3 coding sequence is TGCGCCAGCAGTAGAGGCGCGGGAGTTGCCAATGAGCAGTTCTTC. Its translation is CASSRGAGVANEQFF. V usage is TRBV5-1 and J usage is TRBJ2-1; 7 bases are a match to TRBD2. The CDR3 loop spans 15 amino acids. With 5 bases clipped from V and 6 bases from J, the junction kept 11 bases outside the gene matches. CDR1 is SGHRS, CDR2 YFSETQ, per germline.

This clonotype was found many times. The rearrangement links TRBV12-3 or TRBV12-4 to TRBJ1-4; D gene unclear. The V and J ends lost 7 bases and 7 bases respectively, with 16 bases between them. This CDR3 region has 14 residues. CDR3 DNA sequence: TGTGCCAGCACCCCGCGTGAGGTTGGTGAAAAACTGTTTTTT. Protein sequence: CASTPREVGEKLFF.

In this sample, this clonotype turned up many times. V is TRBV20-1 and J is TRBJ1-5; the D gene is possibly TRBD1 (6 bases). Per germline, CDR1 DFQATT and CDR2 SNEGSKA (reference sequence). This CDR3 region has 12 residues. The germline V and J ends were trimmed by 5 bases and 4 bases, with 9 bases remaining between them. The CDR3 region has the DNA TGCAGTGCTGGGACACCTAATCAGCCCCAGCATTTT. This sequence encodes CSAGTPNQPQHF.

In its sample, this clonotype was seen many times. The chain carries TRBV19 and TRBJ1-2, with D unclear. V lost 4 bases, J lost 4 bases, and 13 bases lay in between. CDR3 length: 14 residues. Germline V gene sequence: CDR1 LNHDA, CDR2 SQIVND (reference sequence). CDR3 residues: CASSTVSGSYGYTF. For the CDR3, the DNA is TGTGCCAGTAGTACCGTTTCTGGCAGCTATGGCTACACCTTC.

The chain is built from TRBV7-2 and TRBJ2-3; 12 nucleotides align to TRBD2. After removal of 0 bases from V and 1 base from J, the junction contained 2 bases not matched to a gene. This CDR3 spans 17 amino acids. Germline V gene sequence: CDR1 SGHTA, CDR2 FQGNSA. The CDR3 coding sequence is TGTGCCAGCAGCTTAGCTAGGACTAGCGGGGGCACAGATACGCAGTATTTT. Protein: CASSLARTSGGTDTQYF.

The rearrangement links TRBV5-1 to TRBJ1-1, with D uncertain. V dropped 0 bases and J dropped 3 bases, with 9 bases sitting between them. Per germline, CDR1 SGHRS and CDR2 YFSETQ. This CDR3 comprises 14 residues. The DNA for the CDR3 is TGCGCCAGCAGCTTGGAAGGGTTGGACACTGAAGCTTTCTTT. This encodes CASSLEGLDTEAFF.

This clonotype was recorded a few times. The chain carries TRBV29-1 and TRBJ2-7, with D perhaps being TRBD1 or TRBD2 (5 bases each). Trimming shortened V by 1 base and J by 0 bases, and 13 bases separated the two germline ends. The CDR3 contains 15 residues. CDR1 and CDR2 from the germline V gene are SQVTM and ANQGSEA. For the CDR3, the DNA is TGCAGCGTTGAAGGGGCAGTGGGGGTCTCCTACGAGCAGTACTTC. This gives the protein CSVEGAVGVSYEQYF.

This clonotype was detected only a few times. The chain has TRBV19 and TRBJ2-7, with 10 bases matching TRBD2. The germline V gene has CDR1 LNHDA and CDR2 SQIVND (reference sequence). V was clipped by 5 bases and J by 6 bases; unmatched bases: 10. The CDR3 runs to 15 residues. CDR3 in DNA: TGTGCCAGTAGTCCTAGCGGGAGAGCGTCCGCCGAGCAGTACTTC. Its translation: CASSPSGRASAEQYF.

At least ten counts were recorded for this clonotype. The chain uses TRBV28 and TRBJ2-6; possible D gene TRBD1, 5 bases. The CDR3 sequence is 17 residues long. Between the trimmed V and J ends, which lost 7 bases and 0 bases, there was a span of 16 bases. Germline V gene lookup returns CDR1 MDHEN and CDR2 SYDVKM. As DNA, the CDR3 is TGTGCCAGCAAATCGGAAGGGGCGAACTCTGGGGCCAACGTCCTGACTTTC. Translated, it gives CASKSEGANSGANVLTF.

This clonotype was counted only a few times. The rearrangement links TRBV5-1 to TRBJ1-1; TRBD1 matches at 8 bases. The junction had 9 bases not matched to a gene; V was cut back by 1 base and J by 4 bases. In germline, CDR1 is SGHRS, CDR2 YFSETQ. The CDR3 contains 16 residues. The CDR3 loop is CASSLTQDRESTEAFF. The DNA for the CDR3 is TGCGCCAGCAGCTTGACCCAGGACAGGGAGAGCACTGAAGCTTTCTTT.

This clonotype was counted many times. The V gene is TRBV20-1, the J gene TRBJ2-5; possibly TRBD2 for D (6 bases). Germline V gives CDR1 DFQATT, CDR2 SNEGSKA (reference sequence). V was trimmed by 4 bases and J by 5 bases, leaving 11 bases between them. There are 12 residues in the CDR3. The CDR3 region has the DNA TGCAGTGCTAATAGCGGAGGGGAGACCCAGTACTTC. Translating gives CSANSGGETQYF.

This clonotype was recorded at least ten times. J is TRBJ2-5 and V is TRBV12-3 or TRBV12-4, with D uncertain. The CDR3 sequence is 13 residues long. Trimming pared 5 bases from V and 5 bases from J, leaving 12 bases between. CDR3 sequence reads: CASSSPYGETQYF. The CDR3 region has the DNA TGTGCCAGCAGTAGCCCCTACGGGGAGACCCAGTACTTC.

This clonotype appeared many times. The CDR3 nucleotides read TGCAGTGCTAGAGATCTGACGGTCAACAATTCACCCCTCCACTTT. Protein sequence: CSARDLTVNNSPLHF. The chain combines TRBV20-1 with TRBJ1-6; D gene ambiguous. The CDR3 covers 15 residues. Germline values: CDR1 DFQATT, CDR2 SNEGSKA (reference sequence). V lost 0 bases, J lost 7 bases, and 13 bases lay in between.

This clonotype was counted ten times or more. The chain combines TRBV24-1 with TRBJ1-4; 8 bases line up with TRBD1. Germline lookup yields CDR1 KGHDR and CDR2 SFDVKD. Trimming took 4 bases from V and 3 from J; bases not matched to a gene: 3. This CDR3 is 15 amino acids long. The CDR3 sequence: CATSDRTGPNEKLFF. CDR3 nucleotides: TGTGCCACCAGTGACCGGACAGGGCCTAATGAAAAACTGTTTTTT.

This clonotype was picked up many times. The chain combines TRBV6-1 with TRBJ1-1; D gene uncertain. Trimming cost V 4 bases and J 0 bases, with 9 bases left between them. The germline gives CDR1 MNHNS, CDR2 SASEGT. The CDR3 consists of 14 residues. CDR3: CASSVAQMNTEAFF. DNA for the CDR3: TGTGCCAGCAGTGTAGCACAGATGAACACTGAAGCTTTCTTT.

This chain joins TRBV30 and TRBJ2-2, with D possibly called TRBD1 or TRBD2 (5 bases each). V was cut by 4 bases and J by 6 bases, with 15 bases left in between. Looked up from germline, CDR1 is GTSNPN and CDR2 is SVGIG (reference sequence). This CDR3 contains 14 residues. The DNA for the CDR3 is TGTGCCTGGAAACCCCCGCCGGGACCCGGGGAGCTGTTTTTT. This sequence encodes CAWKPPPGPGELFF.

This clonotype was counted at least ten times. The V call is TRBV28, the J call TRBJ1-2; a possible D gene is TRBD1 (6 bases). The CDR3 contains 13 residues. The V gene's germline CDR1 is MDHEN and CDR2 SYDVKM. The V end lost 3 bases, the J end lost 7 bases, and 12 bases lay between the germline ends. CDR3 sequence reads: CASSFSGQLGYTF. CDR3 coding DNA: TGTGCCAGCAGTTTTTCTGGACAGCTTGGCTACACCTTC.

The chain combines TRBV7-9 with TRBJ2-1; D is ambiguous. V lost 5 bases and J 9 bases, leaving 14 bases between the germline ends. Germline loops: CDR1 SEHNR, CDR2 FQNEAQ (reference sequence). The CDR3 runs to 13 residues. CDR3 DNA: TGTGCCAGCAGCCCTCGTGACCGGAGTGAGCAGTTCTTC. Residues: CASSPRDRSEQFF.

This clonotype was seen a handful of times. The gene calls are TRBV11-2 and TRBJ1-3; D gene uncertain. Germline V lookup: CDR1 SGHAT, CDR2 FQNNGV. The CDR3 consists of 15 residues. V lost 2 bases and J lost 1, with 9 bases in between. The CDR3: CASSLMLTSGNTIYF. As DNA, the CDR3 is TGTGCCAGCAGCTTAATGCTGACATCTGGAAACACCATATATTTT.

This clonotype was seen repeatedly, ten times or more. The chain has TRBV11-3 and TRBJ2-5; D unresolved. Trimming took off 6 bases at V and 2 bases at J, with 13 bases between the two ends. The germline V gene has CDR1 SGHNT and CDR2 YENEEA. CDR3 size: 14 residues. CDR3 region: CASSPGRKQETQYF. DNA of the CDR3: TGTGCCAGCAGTCCAGGACGCAAACAAGAGACCCAGTACTTC.

The CDR3 loop is CASSEGGMDYGYTF. For the CDR3, the DNA is TGTGCCAGCAGTGAAGGCGGGATGGACTATGGCTACACCTTC. V is TRBV6-1 and J is TRBJ1-2, with D unresolved. Trimming took 1 base from V and 3 from J, leaving 9 bases between them. CDR3 length: 14 amino acids. Per the germline V gene, CDR1 is MNHNS and CDR2 is SASEGT.

With respect to this clonotype: A much more abundant neighbour one base away suggests this may be a read error. V is TRBV20-1 and J is TRBJ2-5; the D is unclear. The CDR3 sequence is 12 residues long. Trimming pared 3 bases from V and 0 bases from J, leaving 5 bases between. CDR1 and CDR2 from the germline V gene are DFQATT and SNEGSKA (reference sequence). As DNA, the CDR3 is TGCAGTGCTAGCGTGGACCAAGAGACCCAGTACTTC. Protein product: CSASVDQETQYF.

This clonotype came up a few times. The V and J genes are TRBV6-2 or TRBV6-3 and TRBJ1-5; D is undetermined. V was clipped by 2 bases and J by 0 bases, with 20 bases between them. The CDR3 length is 19 residues. Germline CDR1 reads MNHEY; CDR2 reads SVGEGT. CDR3 sequence reads: CASSYALSLQFHSNQPQHF. As DNA, the CDR3 is TGTGCCAGCAGTTACGCCCTATCTCTACAGTTCCATAGCAATCAGCCCCAGCATTTT.

In this sample, this clonotype turned up many times. One end of the junction varies from germline; a read error may be responsible. The V gene is TRBV19, the J gene TRBJ2-6; TRBD1 matches 7 bases. The CDR3 consists of 14 residues. From germline, CDR1 is LNHDA and CDR2 SQIVND (reference sequence). CDR3 region: CASSTGAGANVLTF. DNA of the CDR3: TGTGCCAGCAGTACAGGGGCCGGGGCCAACGTCCTGACTTTC.

Ten or more counts support this clonotype. The J gene is TRBJ2-6, the V gene TRBV25-1; D remains ambiguous. The length of the CDR3 is 14 residues. Germline lookup yields CDR1 MGHDK and CDR2 SYGVNS. Trimming removed 4 bases from V and 0 bases from J, with 4 bases in between. CDR3 sequence (DNA): TGTGCCAGCAGTGGTGTCTCTGGGGCCAACGTCCTGACTTTC. Translated, it gives CASSGVSGANVLTF.

This clonotype occurred many times. V and J are TRBV20-1 and TRBJ2-5; TRBD2 aligns across 7 bases. Germline V lookup: CDR1 DFQATT, CDR2 SNEGSKA (reference sequence). CDR3 length: 12 residues. The CDR3 sequence is CATFGGEETQYF. The CDR3 region has the DNA TGCGCTACATTTGGGGGGGAAGAGACCCAGTACTTC.

This clonotype has just a few counts. This chain connects TRBV29-1 to TRBJ2-7; no clear D. The CDR3 is 13 amino acids. Trimming removed 3 bases from V and 4 bases from J, with 13 bases in between. Germline V gives CDR1 SQVTM, CDR2 ANQGSEA. CDR3 coding DNA: TGCAGCGTTGAGGCGGCGGTTGGGTACGAGCAGTACTTC. The encoded protein is CSVEAAVGYEQYF.

The V call is TRBV20-1, the J call TRBJ1-4, with TRBD1 matching over 9 bases. Germline V gives CDR1 DFQATT, CDR2 SNEGSKA (reference sequence). V shed 7 bases, J shed 5 bases, and the junction held 8 bases outside the gene matches. This CDR3 contains 14 residues. In DNA form, the CDR3 reads TGCAGTGTTTCTCCCGGGACAGGGAATGAAAAACTGTTTTTT. Amino acid sequence: CSVSPGTGNEKLFF.